The 30 T cell receptor beta chains below were found in one sample sequenced in a study of CD8+ T cells in alopecia areata. The sequencing template was cDNA reverse transcribed from extracted RNA. The protocol was immunoSEQ multiplex PCR, while the TCRdb copy is restricted to in-frame clones and leaves out a portion. The sample has tens of thousands of clones; over 65% are singletons. Sequencing was done on a sample of NKG2D-low CD8+ T cells sorted from blood. The receptors come from a human donor with alopecia areata.

This clone was recorded once. The CDR3 reads CASEGTGASPGELFF. The CDR3 DNA reads TGCGCCAGCGAGGGGACAGGGGCGTCTCCCGGGGAGCTGTTTTTT. The V gene is TRBV5-1, the J gene TRBJ2-2; TRBD1 matches at 10 bases. Germline V gene data show CDR1 as SGHRS and CDR2 as YFSETQ. The CDR3 has 15 amino acids. V dropped 7 bases and J dropped 6; count of bases not matched to a gene: 9.

The V and J genes are TRBV5-1 and TRBJ1-1; D might be TRBD1 (5 bases). Trimming stripped 0 bases from V and 4 bases from J, with 10 bases between. The CDR3 runs 14 residues. CDR1 is SGHRS and CDR2 is YFSETQ in the germline V gene. Written as DNA, the CDR3 is TGCGCCAGCAGCTTGGAGTCAGGGCTCACTGAAGCTTTCTTT. It specifies CASSLESGLTEAFF.

The V gene is TRBV5-1, the J gene TRBJ2-5; perhaps TRBD1 as D (5 bases). Matching the DNA end better, TRBJ2-7 makes the J call doubtful. There are 15 residues in the CDR3. CDR1 and CDR2 (germline): SGHRS, YFSETQ. The CDR3, as DNA: TGCGCCAGCAGCCATGCCGAAAATCAGGGCTACGAGCAGTACTTC. Translation: CASSHAENQGYEQYF.

Concerning this clone: The CDR3 end shows no conserved phenylalanine or tryptophan, and so a read error is likely. The limits of the CDR3 on the DNA are not certain, so only TCRdb's listed CDR3 is given. The J gene is TRBJ2-4, the V gene TRBV23-1. TRBV23-1 is marked as an open reading frame, function uncertain. The CDR3 contains 8 residues when both ends are counted. CDR3 residues: CASSPDAA.

J is TRBJ1-1 and V is TRBV28, with D possibly matching TRBD1 (5 bases). V dropped 5 bases and J dropped 5 bases, with 18 bases sitting between them. Germline values: CDR1 MDHEN, CDR2 SYDVKM. This CDR3 comprises 15 residues. The CDR3 is CASSLSPDEGTEAFF. CDR3 nucleotides: TGTGCCAGCAGTCTCTCGCCGGACGAGGGGACTGAAGCTTTCTTT.

The J gene is TRBJ2-1, the V gene TRBV9; 9 bases are a match to TRBD2. Trimming removed 2 bases from V and 8 bases from J; junction bases left unmatched: 14. The CDR3 has 17 amino acids. Germline V gene lookup returns CDR1 SGDLS and CDR2 YYNGEE. CDR3 protein: CASSVNPSGTNRDEQFF. The CDR3 DNA reads TGTGCCAGCAGCGTTAACCCTAGCGGGACGAACCGGGATGAGCAGTTCTTC. Full variable domain (rest looked up from reference TRBV9 and TRBJ2-1): DSGVTQTPKHLITATGQRVTLRCSPRSGDLSVYWYQQSLDQGLQFLIQYYNGEERAKGNILERFSAQQFPDLHSELNLSSLELGDSALYFCASSVNPSGTNRDEQFFGPGTRLTVL.

The chain uses TRBV5-6 and TRBJ2-3, with D tentatively TRBD2 (7 bases). The germline CDR1 and CDR2 sequences are SGHDT and YYEEEE. Trimming shortened V by 0 bases and J by 2 bases, and 10 bases separated the two germline ends. The CDR3 runs 15 residues. The CDR3 spells CASSLVGGHTDTQYF. CDR3 in DNA: TGTGCCAGCAGCTTGGTCGGGGGGCACACAGATACGCAGTATTTT.

The chain carries TRBV27 and TRBJ2-3; 7 nucleotides line up with TRBD2. The CDR3 consists of 16 residues. Germline CDR1 reads MNHEY; CDR2 reads SMNVEV (reference sequence). V shed 6 bases and J 4 bases; nucleotides not matched to a gene: 13. CDR3 protein: CASRLYVRERPDTQYF. As DNA, the CDR3 is TGTGCCAGCAGACTTTACGTGCGGGAGCGCCCAGATACGCAGTATTTT.

The chain joins TRBV10-3 to TRBJ2-5; D is ambiguous. Trimming left V 4 bases short and J 3 bases short, with 9 bases between. Germline values: CDR1 ENHRY, CDR2 SYGVKD. This CDR3 is built from 13 residues. The CDR3 DNA is TGTGCCATCAGTGGACGGCTCGAAGAGACCCAGTACTTC. This translates into CAISGRLEETQYF.

V usage is TRBV7-3 and J usage is TRBJ2-7, with D possibly matching TRBD2 (6 bases). This CDR3 has 14 amino acids. With 2 bases removed from V and 7 bases from J, the gap between germline ends came to 15 bases. CDR1 is SGHTA, CDR2 FQGTGA, per germline. CDR3 amino acids: CASSLLPRAGEQYF. The CDR3 DNA reads TGTGCCAGCAGCTTACTTCCCCGGGCGGGGGAGCAGTACTTC.

V usage is TRBV28 and J usage is TRBJ2-7; perhaps TRBD1 as D (5 bases). Per germline, CDR1 MDHEN and CDR2 SYDVKM. The V and J ends lost 5 bases and 5 bases respectively, with 16 bases between them. The CDR3 runs to 14 residues. In DNA form, the CDR3 reads TGTGCCAGCAGTAAGGGGATGGAAATCAACGAGCAGTACTTC. It specifies CASSKGMEINEQYF.

This rearrangement joins TRBV7-9 to TRBJ2-2, with D possibly matching TRBD2 (5 bases). CDR3 size: 16 residues. V lost 3 bases and J lost 2, with 13 bases in between. Germline V gene lookup returns CDR1 SEHNR and CDR2 FQNEAQ (reference sequence). The CDR3 sequence is CASSFWPGINTGELFF. CDR3 nucleotide sequence: TGTGCCAGCAGCTTTTGGCCGGGGATAAACACCGGGGAGCTGTTTTTT.

CDR3 coding DNA: TGTGCCAGCAGTTATGGCTCCTACAATGAGCAGTTCTTC. Translated, it gives CASSYGSYNEQFF. The rearrangement links TRBV27 to TRBJ2-1; D gene unclear. V was pared by 4 bases and J by 0 bases, with 4 bases between. In germline, CDR1 is MNHEY, CDR2 SMNVEV (reference sequence). CDR3 size: 13 residues.

The chain has TRBV28 and TRBJ2-3, with unresolved D. The CDR3 covers 16 residues. Per the germline V gene, CDR1 is MDHEN and CDR2 is SYDVKM. The germline V and J ends were trimmed by 5 bases and 0 bases, with 15 bases remaining between them. CDR3: CASSINTWESTDTQYF. The CDR3 DNA reads as TGTGCCAGCAGTATTAACACCTGGGAAAGCACAGATACGCAGTATTTT.

As to this clone: Other DNA sequences in this sample translate to the same CDR3. J is TRBJ1-5 and V is TRBV4-1, with D possibly TRBD1 on 6 matching bases. The CDR3 length is 14 residues. CDR1 MGHRA and CDR2 YSYEKL come from the germline V gene. Between the trimmed V and J ends, which lost 1 base and 2 bases, there was a span of 6 bases. CDR3: CASSQAGGNQPQHF. In DNA form, the CDR3 reads TGCGCCAGCAGCCAAGCAGGGGGCAATCAGCCCCAGCATTTT.

J is TRBJ2-3 and V is TRBV5-4, with 9 bases matching TRBD2. Looked up from germline, CDR1 is SGHNT and CDR2 is YYREEE (reference sequence). There are 15 residues in the CDR3. Trimming removed 4 bases from V and 7 bases from J; junction bases left unmatched: 10. The CDR3 bases are TGTGCCAGCAGCGCCCTTAATAGCGGGGGATATACGCAGTATTTT. Its translation: CASSALNSGGYTQYF.

This clone occurred a few times. The V gene is TRBV7-9, the J gene TRBJ2-7; the match to TRBD1 covers 11 bases. V gave up 3 bases and J gave up 5 bases; unmatched junction bases: 6. The CDR3 loop spans 15 amino acids. Germline-derived CDR1 and CDR2 are SEHNR and FQNEAQ (reference sequence). The CDR3 sequence is CASSFTDRGLDEQYF. CDR3 nucleotide sequence: TGTGCCAGCAGCTTCACGGACAGGGGGCTGGACGAGCAGTACTTC.

This clone has only one observation. The V and J genes are TRBV7-9 and TRBJ2-7, with D perhaps matching TRBD2 (5 bases). V was shortened by 5 bases and J by 5 bases, with 16 bases between the two germline ends. Looked up from germline, CDR1 is SEHNR and CDR2 is FQNEAQ (reference sequence). CDR3 length equals 14 residues. The CDR3 sequence: CASSLDSNRDEQYF. Here the CDR3 DNA reads TGTGCCAGCAGCCTGGACTCGAACCGAGACGAGCAGTACTTC.

The chain combines TRBV5-1 with TRBJ1-1; 9 bases agree with TRBD1. CDR1 is SGHRS, CDR2 YFSETQ, per germline. This CDR3 spans 14 amino acids. V lost 3 bases to trimming and J lost 0 bases; unmatched junction nucleotides: 0. The CDR3 DNA follows: TGCGCCAGCAGCTGGACAGGGGTGAACACTGAAGCTTTCTTT. Protein product: CASSWTGVNTEAFF.

The rearrangement uses TRBV29-1 and TRBJ2-3, with D unresolved. Germline CDR1 is SQVTM and CDR2 is ANQGSEA. The length of the CDR3 is 12 residues. Between the trimmed V and J ends, which lost 4 bases and 3 bases, there was a span of 8 bases. The CDR3 coding sequence is TGCAGCGTTGTACCTAGTACAGATACGCAGTATTTT. Translation: CSVVPSTDTQYF.

The chain joins TRBV29-1 to TRBJ2-2; possible D gene TRBD1, 5 bases. V was trimmed by 7 bases and J by 3 bases, leaving 9 bases between them. Germline V gene sequence: CDR1 SQVTM, CDR2 ANQGSEA. The CDR3 has 12 amino acids. The CDR3 DNA sequence: TGCAGCGCTCTAGGGGACACCGGGGAGCTGTTTTTT. It encodes CSALGDTGELFF.

V and J are TRBV12-5 and TRBJ1-2, with D tentatively TRBD1 (5 bases). V lost 0 bases and J lost 7, with 12 bases in between. CDR3 length: 14 residues. Germline V gene sequence: CDR1 LGHNT, CDR2 FRNRAP. This chain's CDR3 is CASGLVLRGSGYTF. The CDR3 bases are TGTGCTAGTGGTTTGGTACTTCGGGGGTCTGGCTACACCTTC. Combining the CDR3 with reference TRBV12-5 and TRBJ1-2 gives the whole variable domain DARVTQTPRHKVTEMGQEVTMRCQPILGHNTVFWYRQTMMQGLELLAYFRNRAPLDDSGMPKDRFSAEMPDATLATLKIQPSEPRDSAVYFCASGLVLRGSGYTFGSGTRLTVV.

The gene calls are TRBV29-1 and TRBJ2-3; D is unresolved. The V gene lost 6 bases and the J gene lost 6 bases, with 10 bases spanning the gap. Germline V gene sequence: CDR1 SQVTM, CDR2 ANQGSEA. The CDR3 consists of 11 residues. The CDR3 protein is CSVGVLDTQYF. The CDR3 DNA reads TGCAGCGTCGGAGTCCTGGATACGCAGTATTTT.

The chain is built from TRBV30 and TRBJ2-7; D is unclear. V lost 4 bases to trimming and J lost 0 bases, with 10 bases between them. The CDR3 covers 13 residues. From germline, CDR1 is GTSNPN and CDR2 SVGIG (reference sequence). The CDR3 DNA reads as TGTGCCTGGACAGACGTCAACTCCTACGAGCAGTACTTC. Protein sequence: CAWTDVNSYEQYF.

CDR3 region: CASSHSGGAADTQYF. The CDR3 DNA is TGTGCCAGCAGCCACAGCGGGGGGGCCGCAGATACGCAGTATTTT. The rearrangement uses TRBV4-2 and TRBJ2-3, with TRBD2 identical over 10 bases. From germline, CDR1 is LGHNA and CDR2 YNFKEQ. V lost 3 bases and J lost 4; bases outside the gene matches: 4. The CDR3 is 15 residues long.

This clone was counted a few times. The genes are TRBV15 and TRBJ2-7; 10 bases match TRBD1. Germline V CDR1 and CDR2: LNHNV, YYDKDF (reference sequence). The V segment lost 4 bases and the J segment 3 bases; nucleotides outside the gene matches: 12. The CDR3 length is 17 residues. The CDR3 here is CATSTGQGGFESYEQYF. CDR3 DNA sequence: TGTGCCACCAGCACTGGACAGGGGGGTTTTGAAAGCTACGAGCAGTACTTC.

This chain connects TRBV7-9 to TRBJ1-6; D is undetermined. The CDR3 totals 15 residues. The V and J ends lost 8 bases and 0 bases respectively, with 11 bases between them. Germline V CDR1 and CDR2: SEHNR, FQNEAQ (reference sequence). CDR3 bases: TGTGCCAGCCAGGCAGGAAGCTCCTATAATTCACCCCTCCACTTT. Protein product: CASQAGSSYNSPLHF.

This clone is labeled as medium-sized. V usage is TRBV6-1 and J usage is TRBJ2-7; D possibly corresponds to TRBD1 (6 bases). This CDR3 has 13 amino acids. V was shortened by 1 base and J by 2 bases, with 6 bases between the two germline ends. CDR1 and CDR2 from the germline V gene are MNHNS and SASEGT. The CDR3 loop reads CASSEGDTYEQYF. CDR3 DNA: TGTGCCAGCAGTGAAGGGGACACCTACGAGCAGTACTTC.

The chain combines TRBV27 with TRBJ2-1; possibly TRBD2 for D (5 bases). The CDR3 spans 16 residues. Trimming took off 2 bases at V and 0 bases at J, with 11 bases between the two ends. From germline, CDR1 is MNHEY and CDR2 SMNVEV (reference sequence). CDR3 protein: CASSLSRGNSYNEQFF. The CDR3 DNA sequence: TGTGCCAGCAGTTTAAGTCGAGGGAACTCCTACAATGAGCAGTTCTTC.

The rearrangement links TRBV28 to TRBJ2-3, with D uncertain. Germline V gives CDR1 MDHEN, CDR2 SYDVKM. V lost 2 bases to trimming and J lost 4 bases, with 7 bases between them. CDR3 size: 13 residues. CDR3 DNA: TGTGCCAGCAGTTTAGGGTTCCCAGATACGCAGTATTTT. This gives the protein CASSLGFPDTQYF. Complete variable domain (other parts from reference TRBV28 and TRBJ2-3): DVKVTQSSRYLVKRTGEKVFLECVQDMDHENMFWYRQDPGLGLRLIYFSYDVKMKEKGDIPEGYSVSREKKERFSLILESASTNQTSMYLCASSLGFPDTQYFGPGTRLTVL.